This TCR beta chain was obtained from a study of T cell changes during pregnancy in multiple sclerosis. This table comes from immunoSEQ multiplex PCR, and its TCRdb copy is limited to in-frame clones, with some not included. The repertoire consists of around 50,000 clones, with 85% to 90% occurring once and the leading ten covering roughly 5.3%. Deletions cut 5 bases from V and 3 bases from J, with 14 bases between. The CDR3 has 14 residues. Germline lookup yields CDR1 GTSNPN and CDR2 SVGIG (reference sequence). This sequence originates from a human donor whose cells served as feeder cells for cultures in a pregnancy study. The sample consisted of peripheral blood from another person, used as feeder cells. The J gene is TRBJ1-5, the V gene TRBV30; tentative D call: TRBD1 (5 bases). CDR3 loop: CAWSRGNSNQPQHF. CDR3 nucleotides: TGTGCCTGGTCCCGGGGGAATTCCAATCAGCCCCAGCATTTT.